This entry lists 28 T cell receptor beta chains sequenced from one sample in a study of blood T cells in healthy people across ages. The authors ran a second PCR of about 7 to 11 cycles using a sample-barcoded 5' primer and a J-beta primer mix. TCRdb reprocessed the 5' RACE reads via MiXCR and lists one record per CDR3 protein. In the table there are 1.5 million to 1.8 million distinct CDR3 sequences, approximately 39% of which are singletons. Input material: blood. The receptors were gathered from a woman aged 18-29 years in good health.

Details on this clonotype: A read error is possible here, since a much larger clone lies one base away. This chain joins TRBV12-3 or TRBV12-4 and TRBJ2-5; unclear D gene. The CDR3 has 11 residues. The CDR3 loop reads CASSREETPYF. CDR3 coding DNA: TGTGCCAGCAGTCGCGAGGAGACCCCGTACTTC.

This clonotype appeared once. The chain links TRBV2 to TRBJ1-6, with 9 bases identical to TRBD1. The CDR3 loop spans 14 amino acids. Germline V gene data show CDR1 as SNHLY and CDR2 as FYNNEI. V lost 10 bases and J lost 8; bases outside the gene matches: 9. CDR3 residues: CAIGIRDRDSPLHF. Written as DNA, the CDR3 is TGTGCCATCGGTATCCGGGACAGGGATTCACCCCTCCACTTT.

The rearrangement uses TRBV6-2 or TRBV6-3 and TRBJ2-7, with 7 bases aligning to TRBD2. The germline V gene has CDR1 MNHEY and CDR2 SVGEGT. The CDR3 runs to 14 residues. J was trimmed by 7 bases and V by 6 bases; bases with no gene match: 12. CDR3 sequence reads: CASSLGWGGNEQYF. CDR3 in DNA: TGTGCCAGCAGCCTCGGGTGGGGAGGGAATGAGCAGTACTTC.

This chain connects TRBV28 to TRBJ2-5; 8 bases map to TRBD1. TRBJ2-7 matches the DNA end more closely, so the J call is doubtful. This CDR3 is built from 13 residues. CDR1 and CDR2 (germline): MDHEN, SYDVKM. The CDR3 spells CAAIGQGAYEQYF. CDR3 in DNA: TGTGCCGCGATCGGACAGGGAGCCTACGAGCAGTACTTC.

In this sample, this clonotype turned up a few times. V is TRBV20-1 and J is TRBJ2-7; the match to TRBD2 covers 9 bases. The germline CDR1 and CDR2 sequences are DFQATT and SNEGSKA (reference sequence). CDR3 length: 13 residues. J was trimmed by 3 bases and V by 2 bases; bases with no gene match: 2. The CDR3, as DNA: TGCAGTGCTAGACTAGCGGGGCACTACGAGCAGTACTTC. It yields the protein CSARLAGHYEQYF.

CDR3 bases: TGCGCCAGCAGCGGGGCTAGCGGCCCCTTCTCCTACAATGAGCAGTACTTC. Encoded protein: CASSGASGPFSYNEQYF. This chain connects TRBV4-1 to TRBJ2-5, with 7 bases lining up with TRBD2. CDR3 length: 17 amino acids. After removal of 5 bases from V and 11 bases from J, the junction contained 23 bases not matched to a gene. Germline values: CDR1 MGHRA, CDR2 YSYEKL.

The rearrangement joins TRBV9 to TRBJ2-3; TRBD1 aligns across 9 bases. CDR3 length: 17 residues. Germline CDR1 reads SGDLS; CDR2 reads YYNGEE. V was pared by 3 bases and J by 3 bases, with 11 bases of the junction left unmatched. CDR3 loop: CASSAVIGTGRTDTQYF. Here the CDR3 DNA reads TGTGCCAGCAGCGCAGTCATTGGGACAGGGAGGACAGATACGCAGTATTTT.

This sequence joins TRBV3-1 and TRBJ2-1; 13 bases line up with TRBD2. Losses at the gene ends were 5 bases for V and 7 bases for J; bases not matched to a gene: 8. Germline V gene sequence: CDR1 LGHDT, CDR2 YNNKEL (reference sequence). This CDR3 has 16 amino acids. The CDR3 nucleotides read TGTGCCAGCAGCGGGACTAGCGGGAAGAAGAGAAATGAGCAGTTCTTC. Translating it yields CASSGTSGKKRNEQFF.

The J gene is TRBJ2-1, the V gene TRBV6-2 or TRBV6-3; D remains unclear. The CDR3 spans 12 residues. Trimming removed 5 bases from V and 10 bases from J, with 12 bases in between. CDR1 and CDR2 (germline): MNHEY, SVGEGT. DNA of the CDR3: TGTGCCAGCAGTCAAACACGGTTCGAGCAGTTCTTC. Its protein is CASSQTRFEQFF.

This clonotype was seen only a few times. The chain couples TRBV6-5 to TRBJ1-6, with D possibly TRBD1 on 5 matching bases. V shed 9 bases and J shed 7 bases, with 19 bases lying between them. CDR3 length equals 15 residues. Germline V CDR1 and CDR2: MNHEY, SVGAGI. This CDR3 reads CARAEFGGFNSPLHF. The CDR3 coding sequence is TGTGCCAGAGCCGAGTTTGGGGGTTTCAATTCACCCCTCCACTTT.

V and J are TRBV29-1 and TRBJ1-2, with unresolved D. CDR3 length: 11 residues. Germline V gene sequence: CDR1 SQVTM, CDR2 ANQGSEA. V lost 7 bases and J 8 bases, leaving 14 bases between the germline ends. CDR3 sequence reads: CSGDAGGGYTF. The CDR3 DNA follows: TGCAGCGGTGATGCGGGCGGAGGCTACACCTTC.

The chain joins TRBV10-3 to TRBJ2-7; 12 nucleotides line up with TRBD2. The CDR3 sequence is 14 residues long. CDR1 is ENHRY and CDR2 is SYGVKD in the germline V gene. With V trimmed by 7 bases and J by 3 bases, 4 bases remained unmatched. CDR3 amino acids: CAIKPTSGSYEQYF. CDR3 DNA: TGTGCCATCAAACCGACTAGCGGGAGCTACGAGCAGTACTTC.

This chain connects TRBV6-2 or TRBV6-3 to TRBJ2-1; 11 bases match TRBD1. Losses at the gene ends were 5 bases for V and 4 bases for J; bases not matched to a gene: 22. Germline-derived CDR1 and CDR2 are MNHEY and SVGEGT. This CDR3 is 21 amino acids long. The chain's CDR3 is CASSSIRGQGARAGTYNEQFF. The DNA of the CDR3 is TGTGCCAGCAGTAGCATCCGTGGACAGGGGGCGCGGGCGGGCACTTACAATGAGCAGTTCTTC.

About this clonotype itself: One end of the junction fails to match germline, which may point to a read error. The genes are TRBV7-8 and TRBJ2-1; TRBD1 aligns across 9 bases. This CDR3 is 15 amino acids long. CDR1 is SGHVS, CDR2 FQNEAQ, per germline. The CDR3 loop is CACSLRDRVYNEQFF. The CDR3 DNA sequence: TGTGCCTGCAGCCTCCGGGACAGGGTATACAATGAGCAGTTCTTC. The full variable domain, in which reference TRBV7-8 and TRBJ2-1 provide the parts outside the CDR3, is GAGVSQSPRYKVAKRGQDVALRCDPISGHVSLFWYQQALGQGPEFLTYFQNEAQLDKSGLPSDRFFAERPEGSVSTLKIQRTQQEDSAVYLCACSLRDRVYNEQFFGPGTRLTVL.

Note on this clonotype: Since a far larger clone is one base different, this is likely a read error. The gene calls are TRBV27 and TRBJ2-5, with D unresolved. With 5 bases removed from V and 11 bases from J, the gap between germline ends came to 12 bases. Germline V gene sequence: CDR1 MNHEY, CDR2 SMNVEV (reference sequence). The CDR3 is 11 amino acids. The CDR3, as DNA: TGTGCCAGCAGTCAGTGGGGTGAGCAGTACTTC. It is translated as CASSQWGEQYF.

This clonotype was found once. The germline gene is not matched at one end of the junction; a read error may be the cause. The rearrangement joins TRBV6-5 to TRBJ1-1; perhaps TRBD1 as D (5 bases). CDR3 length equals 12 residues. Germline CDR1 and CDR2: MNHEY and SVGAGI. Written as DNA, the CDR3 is TGTGCCAGCAGTTATAGCGGGACTGAAGATTTCTTT. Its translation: CASSYSGTEDFF.

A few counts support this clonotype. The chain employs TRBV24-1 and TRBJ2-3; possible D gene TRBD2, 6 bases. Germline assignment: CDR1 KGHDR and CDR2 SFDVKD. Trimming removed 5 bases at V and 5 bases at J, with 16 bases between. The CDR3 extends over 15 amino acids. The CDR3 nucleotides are TGTGCCACCAGTGGGGCGGGGCCCCGAGGAGATACGCAGTATTTT. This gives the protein CATSGAGPRGDTQYF.

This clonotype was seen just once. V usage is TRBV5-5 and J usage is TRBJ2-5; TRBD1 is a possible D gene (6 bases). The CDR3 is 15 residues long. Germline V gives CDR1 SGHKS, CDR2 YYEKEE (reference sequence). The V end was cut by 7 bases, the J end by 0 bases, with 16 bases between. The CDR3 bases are TGTGCCAGCTACGTGGGGGCAAAGTACCAAGAGACCCAGTACTTC. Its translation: CASYVGAKYQETQYF.

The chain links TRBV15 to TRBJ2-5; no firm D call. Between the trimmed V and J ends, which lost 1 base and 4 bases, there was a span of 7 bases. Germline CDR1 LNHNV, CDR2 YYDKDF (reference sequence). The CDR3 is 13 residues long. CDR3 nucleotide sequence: TGTGCCACCAGCAGAGTTGCCCGAGAGACCCAGTACTTC. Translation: CATSRVARETQYF.

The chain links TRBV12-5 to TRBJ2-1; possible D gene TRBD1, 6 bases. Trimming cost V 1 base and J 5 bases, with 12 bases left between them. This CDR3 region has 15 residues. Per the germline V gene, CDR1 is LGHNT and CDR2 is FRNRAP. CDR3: CASGLGMTGNNEQFF. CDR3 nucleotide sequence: TGTGCTAGTGGTTTGGGAATGACAGGAAACAATGAGCAGTTCTTC.

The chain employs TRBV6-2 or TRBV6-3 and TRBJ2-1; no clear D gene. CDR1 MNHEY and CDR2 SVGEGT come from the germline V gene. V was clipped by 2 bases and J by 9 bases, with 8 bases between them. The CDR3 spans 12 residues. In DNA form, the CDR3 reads TGTGCCAGCAGTTACACCAGGCTTGAGCAGTTCTTC. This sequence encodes CASSYTRLEQFF.

CDR3 nucleotide sequence: TGTGCCAGCAGTTACCCAGTGACTAGCGGGAGTTTCTCGGTTAGCACAGATACGCAGTATTTT. It is translated as CASSYPVTSGSFSVSTDTQYF. This chain uses TRBV6-5 with TRBJ2-3, with 12 bases lining up with TRBD2. The V and J ends lost 2 bases and 0 bases, in that order; junction bases with no gene match: 15. Per germline, CDR1 MNHEY and CDR2 SVGAGI. This CDR3 is 21 amino acids long.

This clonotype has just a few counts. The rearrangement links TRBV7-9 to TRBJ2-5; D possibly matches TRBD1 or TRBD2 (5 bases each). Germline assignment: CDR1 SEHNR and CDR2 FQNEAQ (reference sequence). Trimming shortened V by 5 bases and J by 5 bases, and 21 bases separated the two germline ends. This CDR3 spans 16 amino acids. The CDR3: CASSPTPAGAVETQYF. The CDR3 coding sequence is TGTGCCAGCAGCCCAACCCCTGCCGGGGCAGTTGAGACCCAGTACTTC.

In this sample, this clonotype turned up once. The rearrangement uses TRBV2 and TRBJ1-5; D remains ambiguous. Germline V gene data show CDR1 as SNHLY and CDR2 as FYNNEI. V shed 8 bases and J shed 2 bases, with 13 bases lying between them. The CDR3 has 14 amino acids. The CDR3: CASGKESGNQPQHF. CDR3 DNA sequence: TGTGCCAGCGGAAAAGAGAGTGGCAATCAGCCCCAGCATTTT.

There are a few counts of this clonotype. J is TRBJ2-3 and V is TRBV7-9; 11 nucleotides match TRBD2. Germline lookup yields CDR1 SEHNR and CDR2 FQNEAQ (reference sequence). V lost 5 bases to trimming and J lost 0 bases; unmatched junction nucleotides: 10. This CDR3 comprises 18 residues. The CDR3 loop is CASSALPLAGGSTDTQYF. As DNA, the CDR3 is TGTGCCAGCAGCGCTTTACCGCTAGCGGGAGGTAGCACAGATACGCAGTATTTT. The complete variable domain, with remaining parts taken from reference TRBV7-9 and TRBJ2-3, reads DTGVSQNPRHKITKRGQNVTFRCDPISEHNRLYWYRQTLGQGPEFLTYFQNEAQLEKSRLLSDRFSAERPKGSFSTLEIQRTEQGDSAMYLCASSALPLAGGSTDTQYFGPGTRLTVL.

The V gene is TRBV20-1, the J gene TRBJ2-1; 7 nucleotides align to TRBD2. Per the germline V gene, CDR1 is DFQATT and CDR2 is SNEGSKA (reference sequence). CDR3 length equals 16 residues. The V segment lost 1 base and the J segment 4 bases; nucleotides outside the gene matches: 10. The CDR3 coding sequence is TGCAGTGCTAGAGTTTTACAGCGGGATAATTACAATGAGCAGTTCTTC. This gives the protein CSARVLQRDNYNEQFF.

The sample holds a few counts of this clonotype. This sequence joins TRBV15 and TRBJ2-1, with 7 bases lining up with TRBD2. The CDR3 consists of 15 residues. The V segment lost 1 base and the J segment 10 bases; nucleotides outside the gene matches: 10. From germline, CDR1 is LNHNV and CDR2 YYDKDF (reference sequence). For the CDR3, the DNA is TGTGCCACCAGCAGAGGTCCTAGCGGCGTATCGGAGCAGTTCTTC. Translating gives CATSRGPSGVSEQFF.

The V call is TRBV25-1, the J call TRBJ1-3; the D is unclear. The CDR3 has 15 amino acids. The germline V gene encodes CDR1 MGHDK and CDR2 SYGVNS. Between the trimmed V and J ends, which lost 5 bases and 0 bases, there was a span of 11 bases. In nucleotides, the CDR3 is TGTGCCAGCAGTAATTCGAGACACTCTGGAAACACCATATATTTT. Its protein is CASSNSRHSGNTIYF. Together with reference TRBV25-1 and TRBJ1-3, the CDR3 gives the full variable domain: EADIYQTPRYLVIGTGKKITLECSQTMGHDKMYWYQQDPGMELHLIHYSYGVNSTEKGDLSSESTVSRIRTEHFPLTLESARPSHTSQYLCASSNSRHSGNTIYFGEGSWLTVV.